The 16 T cell receptor beta chains in this list originate from one sample, sequenced in a study of OX40 agonist ivuxolimab in advanced cancers. The method was immunoSEQ multiplex PCR; TCRdb's version includes in-frame clones alone and lacks a portion of them. The sample lists just over 30,000 clones, about 87% occurring once. The specimen comprised CD4+ or CD8+ T cells sorted from blood, sampled in a trial of the OX40 agonist ivuxolimab. The receptors originated from an adult with an advanced solid tumor such as melanoma, head and neck, liver or kidney cancer.

This chain connects TRBV29-1 to TRBJ2-7; TRBD1 matches at 7 bases. The CDR3 runs 12 residues. V gave up 4 bases and J gave up 6 bases; unmatched junction bases: 6. Germline CDR1 SQVTM, CDR2 ANQGSEA. CDR3 nucleotides: TGCAGCGTTGGGCACCGGGACAGCGAGCAGTACTTC. It encodes CSVGHRDSEQYF.

This clone was counted only a few times. The CDR3 DNA reads as TGTGCCAGCAGCCCTACTCGAGCGGAGCAGTTCTTC. Translation gives CASSPTRAEQFF. The chain carries TRBV7-2 and TRBJ2-1; D is uncertain. CDR3 length: 12 amino acids. CDR1 and CDR2 (germline): SGHTA, FQGNSA. Trimming pared 5 bases from V and 10 bases from J, leaving 12 bases between.

The V gene is TRBV11-2, the J gene TRBJ2-7; 11 bases match TRBD1. In germline, CDR1 is SGHAT, CDR2 FQNNGV. This CDR3 has 16 residues. Unmatched junction bases numbered 11, after V lost 6 bases and J lost 4 bases. CDR3 coding DNA: TGTGCCAGCAGTTTTATTCCGGGACAGGGGGTTTACGAGCAGTACTTC. Residues: CASSFIPGQGVYEQYF.

The chain uses TRBV5-1 and TRBJ2-7; D perhaps matches TRBD2 (6 bases). Germline CDR1 reads SGHRS; CDR2 reads YFSETQ. Trimming left V 3 bases short and J 2 bases short, with 15 bases between. The CDR3 totals 15 residues. DNA of the CDR3: TGCGCCAGCAGCTCCCCGGGACTCTCACCCTACGAGCAGTACTTC. This sequence encodes CASSSPGLSPYEQYF.

The chain recombines TRBV5-6 with TRBJ2-7, with 8 bases matching TRBD1. CDR3 size: 14 residues. Germline V gives CDR1 SGHDT, CDR2 YYEEEE. The ends lost 0 bases at V and 2 bases at J; junction bases unmatched: 1. The CDR3, as DNA: TGTGCCAGCAGCTTGGCAGGGGGCGCCTACGAGCAGTACTTC. It is translated as CASSLAGGAYEQYF. Full variable domain (remainder filled in from reference TRBV5-6 and TRBJ2-7): DAGVTQSPTHLIKTRGQQVTLRCSPKSGHDTVSWYQQALGQGPQFIFQYYEEEERQRGNFPDRFSGHQFPNYSSELNVNALLLGDSALYLCASSLAGGAYEQYFGPGTRLTVT.

The V and J genes are TRBV28 and TRBJ1-4; D uncertain. The ends were cut back, 5 bases at V and 8 bases at J, with 6 bases in the middle. Per the germline V gene, CDR1 is MDHEN and CDR2 is SYDVKM. The CDR3 covers 11 residues. CDR3 nucleotide sequence: TGTGCCAGCAGTGGCCTAGAAAAACTGTTTTTT. This sequence encodes CASSGLEKLFF.

In this sample, this clone turned up a few times. The V and J genes are TRBV29-1 and TRBJ1-2, with D tentatively TRBD1 (5 bases). Trimming took 7 bases from V and 8 from J, leaving 23 bases between them. The CDR3 runs 14 residues. Per germline, CDR1 SQVTM and CDR2 ANQGSEA. The chain's CDR3 is CSARQGPRGEGYTF. For the CDR3, the DNA is TGCAGCGCCCGCCAAGGGCCCCGGGGGGAAGGCTACACCTTC.

The J gene is TRBJ2-7, the V gene TRBV12-2; the D call of TRBD1 is as the table states it, not checked on the DNA. TRBV12-2 is a pseudogene locus. CDR3 length: 17 residues. The CDR3 nucleotides are TGTGCAAGTCGTTCCGGTAGGGGCCAACACCTACTTTACGAGCAGTACTTC. Its translation is CASRSGRGQHLLYEQYF.

The chain employs TRBV6-6 and TRBJ2-7; 7 bases are shared with TRBD1. V gave up 4 bases and J gave up 6 bases; unmatched junction bases: 3. This CDR3 is built from 12 residues. Germline V gene sequence: CDR1 MNHNY, CDR2 SVGAGI (reference sequence). The CDR3 coding sequence is TGTGCCAGCAGTTTAACAGGGGTCGAGCAGTACTTC. Protein: CASSLTGVEQYF.

This chain uses TRBV11-3 with TRBJ2-5; 8 bases are shared with TRBD1. This CDR3 is built from 15 residues. CDR1 is SGHNT, CDR2 YENEEA, per germline. V was clipped by 1 base and J by 2 bases; unmatched bases: 3. CDR3 sequence: CASSLGTGFQETQYF. The CDR3 coding sequence is TGTGCCAGCAGCTTAGGGACAGGGTTTCAAGAGACCCAGTACTTC. Based on the CDR3 plus reference TRBV11-3 and TRBJ2-5, the full variable domain is EAGVVQSPRYKIIEKKQPVAFWCNPISGHNTLYWYLQNLGQGPELLIRYENEEAVDDSQLPKDRFSAERLKGVDSTLKIQPAELGDSAVYLCASSLGTGFQETQYFGPGTRLLVL.

The rearrangement joins TRBV18 to TRBJ2-5; D uncertain. The CDR3 runs to 14 residues. Trimming took 3 bases from V and 1 from J, leaving 9 bases between them. Germline V CDR1 and CDR2: KGHSH, LQKENI. Written as DNA, the CDR3 is TGTGCCAGCTCACCGCAGGCAGTCCAAGAGACCCAGTACTTC. Protein: CASSPQAVQETQYF.

V is TRBV6-6 and J is TRBJ2-1; possibly TRBD2 for D (5 bases). The CDR3 runs to 14 residues. Germline CDR1 and CDR2: MNHNY and SVGAGI (reference sequence). Trimming stripped 4 bases from V and 5 bases from J, with 12 bases between. The CDR3 here is CASSSGLWNNEQFF. In DNA, the CDR3 is TGTGCCAGCAGTTCCGGACTCTGGAACAATGAGCAGTTCTTC.

The chain has TRBV14 and TRBJ2-5; D perhaps matches TRBD1 (6 bases). The CDR3 has 14 residues. The V gene lost 1 base and the J gene lost 5 bases, with 11 bases spanning the gap. CDR1 and CDR2 (germline): SGHDN, FVKESK. In nucleotides, the CDR3 is TGTGCCAGCAGCCAAGTGAACAGGGTGGAGACCCAGTACTTC. Translation: CASSQVNRVETQYF.

About this clone: This specimen includes other DNA sequences encoding the same CDR3. This sequence joins TRBV18 and TRBJ2-5; D gene unclear. There are 13 residues in the CDR3. Per the germline V gene, CDR1 is KGHSH and CDR2 is LQKENI. V lost 2 bases and J lost 2, with 6 bases in between. CDR3 region: CASSPNGQETQYF. The CDR3, as DNA: TGTGCCAGCTCACCAAACGGACAAGAGACCCAGTACTTC.

J is TRBJ2-3 and V is TRBV19, with TRBD2 identical over 11 bases. With 1 base clipped from V and 1 base from J, the junction kept 4 bases outside the gene matches. Germline V gives CDR1 LNHDA, CDR2 SQIVND (reference sequence). This CDR3 has 17 residues. CDR3 protein: CASSIGLAGGGTDTQYF. CDR3 nucleotide sequence: TGTGCCAGTAGTATAGGGCTAGCGGGAGGTGGCACAGATACGCAGTATTTT. The whole variable domain, remainder taken from reference TRBV19 and TRBJ2-3, is DGGITQSPKYLFRKEGQNVTLSCEQNLNHDAMYWYRQDPGQGLRLIYYSQIVNDFQKGDIAEGYSVSREKKESFPLTVTSAQKNPTAFYLCASSIGLAGGGTDTQYFGPGTRLTVL.

As for this clone: It may be a read error: a sequence one base away is much more abundant. V usage is TRBV29-1 and J usage is TRBJ1-1; 7 bases fit TRBD1. V dropped 5 bases and J dropped 7; count of bases not matched to a gene: 4. From germline, CDR1 is SQVTM and CDR2 ANQGSEA. The CDR3 is made up of 11 amino acids. This CDR3 reads CSVMGQIEAFF. DNA of the CDR3: TGCAGCGTTATGGGACAGATTGAAGCTTTCTTT.